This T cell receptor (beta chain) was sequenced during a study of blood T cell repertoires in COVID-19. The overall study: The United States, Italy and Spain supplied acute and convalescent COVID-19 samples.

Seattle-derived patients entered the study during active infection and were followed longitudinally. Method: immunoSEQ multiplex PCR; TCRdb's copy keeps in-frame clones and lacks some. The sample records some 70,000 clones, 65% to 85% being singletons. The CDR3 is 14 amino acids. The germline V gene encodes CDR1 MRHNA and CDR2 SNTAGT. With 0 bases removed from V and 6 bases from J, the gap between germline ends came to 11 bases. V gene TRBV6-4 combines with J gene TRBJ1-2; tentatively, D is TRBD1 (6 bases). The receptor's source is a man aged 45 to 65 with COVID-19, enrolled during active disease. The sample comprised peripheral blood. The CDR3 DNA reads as TGTGCCAGCAGTGACTCTGGGGGCAGGGATGGCTACACCTTC. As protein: CASSDSGGRDGYTF.